This T cell receptor (beta chain) was retrieved from a study of blood T cell repertoires in COVID-19. Turning to the study itself: Sites across the United States, Italy and Spain contributed samples from acute and convalescent COVID-19.

The protocol was immunoSEQ multiplex PCR, while the TCRdb copy is restricted to in-frame clones and leaves out a portion. The sample records about 220,000 clones, 85% to 90% being singletons. Residents of about two dozen US areas, aged about 18 to 95 years, made up the participants. Categorization into cohorts depended on clinical history that participants reported. The CDR3 is 14 residues long. The germline V gene has CDR1 MNHEY and CDR2 SVGAGI. Trimming left V 6 bases short and J 1 base short, with 10 bases between. Sample: PBMCs or T cells enriched from blood (not recorded which). The chain carries TRBV6-5 and TRBJ1-5, with D possibly matching TRBD1 (5 bases). The sequence derives from a woman between 18 and 29 years old in a cohort exposed to, infected with or recovered from COVID-19 (not recorded which). Written as DNA, the CDR3 is TGTGCCAGCAGCGCGGGGGTAAGCAATCAGCCCCAGCATTTT. Its protein is CASSAGVSNQPQHF.